These 3 T cell receptor beta chains share one sample of origin, sequenced in a study of T cell responses to AZD1222 COVID-19 vaccine. TCRdb's table, derived via immunoSEQ multiplex PCR, lists solely in-frame clones and lacks some. The repertoire holds about 120,000 clones, with 87% as singletons. The specimen was peripheral blood, collected on day 0 of AZD1222 vaccination. These receptors were obtained from an adult in good health.

J is TRBJ1-6 and V is TRBV27; D is unclear. V lost 2 bases and J lost 7, with 12 bases in between. The CDR3 has 15 amino acids. In germline, CDR1 is MNHEY, CDR2 SMNVEV (reference sequence). In DNA form, the CDR3 reads TGTGCCAGCAGTTTAGCCTTCTCGGGGAATTCACCCCTCCACTTT. As protein: CASSLAFSGNSPLHF.

The chain is built from TRBV6-2 or TRBV6-3 and TRBJ2-7; tentatively, D is TRBD2 (5 bases). Germline CDR1 MNHEY, CDR2 SVGEGT. CDR3 size: 14 residues. The germline V and J ends were trimmed by 5 bases and 0 bases, with 11 bases remaining between them. The CDR3, as DNA: TGTGCCAGCAGTATACGGGGTGACTCCTACGAGCAGTACTTC. This translates into CASSIRGDSYEQYF.

J is TRBJ1-5 and V is TRBV19; D gene uncertain. V lost 7 bases to trimming and J lost 1 base, with 14 bases between them. The CDR3 has 15 residues. Germline CDR1 reads LNHDA; CDR2 reads SQIVND (reference sequence). CDR3 loop: CASTGGGDSNQPQHF. CDR3 nucleotide sequence: TGTGCCAGTACGGGAGGTGGTGACAGCAATCAGCCCCAGCATTTT. The full variable domain, rest sourced from reference TRBV19 and TRBJ1-5, is DGGITQSPKYLFRKEGQNVTLSCEQNLNHDAMYWYRQDPGQGLRLIYYSQIVNDFQKGDIAEGYSVSREKKESFPLTVTSAQKNPTAFYLCASTGGGDSNQPQHFGDGTRLSIL.